The T cell receptor (beta chain) described here comes from a study of blood T cells in healthy people across ages. Germline V gene lookup returns CDR1 DFQATT and CDR2 SNEGSKA (reference sequence). The CDR3 has 14 residues. Germline trimming cut 0 bases from V and 10 bases from J; bases unmatched to any gene: 7. Only a few counts were recorded for this clonotype. The antigen is not known. Together with a sample-barcoded 5' primer, a J-beta primer mix was included in a second PCR lasting roughly 6 to 12 cycles. Each cDNA molecule, via a template-switch adaptor with 12 random nucleotides, was tagged. The yield of each sample was at least 3 million CDR3-containing paired-end reads. A single record per CDR3 protein comes from TCRdb applying MiXCR to the 5' RACE reads. The sample holds about 1,500,000 distinct CDR3 sequences, 28% seen once. Study-level results: Underestimates were what the diversity estimates from one million T cells were considered to be.

This TCR was sampled from a woman under 40 in good health. Sequenced sample: blood. This chain connects TRBV20-1 to TRBJ2-1; 9 bases fit TRBD1. The CDR3 bases are TGCAGTGCTAGAGATAGAACAGGGGGCCGGGAGCAGTTCTTC. Translating it yields CSARDRTGGREQFF.